This T cell receptor beta chain was sequenced in a study of control samples from healthy donors and cancer patients. The data were produced by immunoSEQ multiplex PCR, yet TCRdb's version contains in-frame clones alone and is incomplete. The data show over 150,000 clones, about 91% seen once. Germline-derived CDR1 and CDR2 are SQVTM and ANQGSEA. The CDR3 is 12 amino acids. V was cut by 4 bases and J by 3 bases, with 7 bases left in between. The V and J genes are TRBV29-1 and TRBJ1-5, with D possibly being TRBD1 (6 bases). Source material: blood. This clonotype was obtained from a middle-aged woman in good health. The CDR3 DNA reads TGCAGCGTTGGGGGGCCCAATCAGCCCCAGCATTTT. This translates into CSVGGPNQPQHF.